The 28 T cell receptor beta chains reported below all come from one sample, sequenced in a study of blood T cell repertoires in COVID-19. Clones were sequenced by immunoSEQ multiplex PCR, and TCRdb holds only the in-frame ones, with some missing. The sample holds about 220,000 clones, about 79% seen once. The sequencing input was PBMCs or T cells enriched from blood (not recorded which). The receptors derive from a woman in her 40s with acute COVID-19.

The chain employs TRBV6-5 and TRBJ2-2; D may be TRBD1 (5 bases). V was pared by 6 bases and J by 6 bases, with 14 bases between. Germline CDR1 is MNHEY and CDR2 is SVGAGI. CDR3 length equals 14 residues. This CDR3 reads CASSPFDRAGELFF. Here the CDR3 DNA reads TGTGCCAGCAGCCCGTTTGACAGAGCCGGGGAGCTGTTTTTT.

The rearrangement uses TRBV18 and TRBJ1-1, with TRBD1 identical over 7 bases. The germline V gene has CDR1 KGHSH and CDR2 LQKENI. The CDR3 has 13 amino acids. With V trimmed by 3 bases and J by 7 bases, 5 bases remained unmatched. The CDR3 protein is CASSPTGTDEAFF. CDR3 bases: TGTGCCAGCTCACCCACCGGGACAGATGAAGCTTTCTTT.

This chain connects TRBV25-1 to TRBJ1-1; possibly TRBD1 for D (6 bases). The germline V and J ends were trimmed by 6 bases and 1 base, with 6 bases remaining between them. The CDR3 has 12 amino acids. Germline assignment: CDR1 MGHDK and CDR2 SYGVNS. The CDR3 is CASRGQNTEAFF. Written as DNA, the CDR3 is TGTGCCAGCAGGGGACAGAACACTGAAGCTTTCTTT.

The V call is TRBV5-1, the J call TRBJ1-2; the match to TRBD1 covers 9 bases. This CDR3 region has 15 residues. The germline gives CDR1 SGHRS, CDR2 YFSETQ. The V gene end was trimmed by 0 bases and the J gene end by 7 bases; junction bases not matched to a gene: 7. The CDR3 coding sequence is TGCGCCAGCAGCTTGGCTAACCCACAGGGGGCTGGCTACACCTTC. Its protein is CASSLANPQGAGYTF.

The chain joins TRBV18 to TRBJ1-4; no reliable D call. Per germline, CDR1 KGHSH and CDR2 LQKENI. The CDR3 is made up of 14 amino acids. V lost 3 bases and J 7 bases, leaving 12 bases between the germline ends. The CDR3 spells CASSPLALSEKLFF. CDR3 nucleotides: TGTGCCAGCTCACCCTTAGCGTTGAGTGAAAAACTGTTTTTT.

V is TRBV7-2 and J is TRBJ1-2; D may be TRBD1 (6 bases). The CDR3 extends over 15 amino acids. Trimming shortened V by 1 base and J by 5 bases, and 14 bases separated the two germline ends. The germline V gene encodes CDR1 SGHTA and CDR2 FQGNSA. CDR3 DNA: TGTGCCAGCAGCTTAGGGCGGAACAGGGTATATGGCTACACCTTC. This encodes CASSLGRNRVYGYTF.

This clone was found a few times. The CDR3 bases are TGTGCCAGCAGGAACTCAGGGCTAGCGACCGCCGGGTACTTC. It encodes CASRNSGLATAGYF. The J gene is TRBJ2-7, the V gene TRBV2; possible D gene TRBD2, 6 bases. Deletions cut 6 bases from V and 12 bases from J, with 24 bases between. CDR3 size: 14 residues. Germline V gives CDR1 SNHLY, CDR2 FYNNEI.

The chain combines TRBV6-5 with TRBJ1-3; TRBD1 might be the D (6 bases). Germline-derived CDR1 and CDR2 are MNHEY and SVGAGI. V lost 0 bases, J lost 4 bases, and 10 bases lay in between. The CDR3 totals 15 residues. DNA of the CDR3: TGTGCCAGCAGTTACTCCGGGACAAAAGGAAACACCATATATTTT. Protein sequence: CASSYSGTKGNTIYF.

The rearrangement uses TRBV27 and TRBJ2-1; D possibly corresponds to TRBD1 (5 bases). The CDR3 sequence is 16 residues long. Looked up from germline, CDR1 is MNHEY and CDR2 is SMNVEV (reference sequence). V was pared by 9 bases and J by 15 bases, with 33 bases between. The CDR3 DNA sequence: TGTGCCAGTCATTCCCTGGAAGCAGGGCCCCATTTAGATCCGTTCTTC. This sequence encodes CASHSLEAGPHLDPFF.

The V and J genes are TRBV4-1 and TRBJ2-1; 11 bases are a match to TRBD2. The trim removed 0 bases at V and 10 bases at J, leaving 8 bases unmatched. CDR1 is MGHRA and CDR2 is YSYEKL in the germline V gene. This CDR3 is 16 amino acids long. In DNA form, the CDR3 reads TGCGCCAGCAGCCAAGATACTAGCGGGGGATACCGGGAGCAGTTCTTC. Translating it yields CASSQDTSGGYREQFF.

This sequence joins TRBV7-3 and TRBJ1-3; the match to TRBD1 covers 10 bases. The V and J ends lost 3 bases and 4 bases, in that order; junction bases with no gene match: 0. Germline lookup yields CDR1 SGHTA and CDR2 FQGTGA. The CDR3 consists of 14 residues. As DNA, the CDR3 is TGTGCCAGCAGCTTGGGACAGGGGGGAAACACCATATATTTT. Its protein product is CASSLGQGGNTIYF.

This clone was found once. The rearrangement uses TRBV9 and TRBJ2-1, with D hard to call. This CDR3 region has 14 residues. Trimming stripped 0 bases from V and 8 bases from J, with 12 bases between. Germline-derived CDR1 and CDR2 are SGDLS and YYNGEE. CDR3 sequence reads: CASSVVAQLDEQFF. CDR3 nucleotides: TGTGCCAGCAGCGTAGTTGCACAGTTGGATGAGCAGTTCTTC.

This CDR3 reads CAAARGSNQPQHF. CDR3 nucleotide sequence: TGTGCCGCTGCCAGGGGGAGCAATCAGCCCCAGCATTTT. The chain recombines TRBV28 with TRBJ1-5; 7 bases are a match to TRBD1. Germline CDR1 reads MDHEN; CDR2 reads SYDVKM. Trimming removed 11 bases from V and 1 base from J; junction bases left unmatched: 5. The CDR3 runs to 13 residues.

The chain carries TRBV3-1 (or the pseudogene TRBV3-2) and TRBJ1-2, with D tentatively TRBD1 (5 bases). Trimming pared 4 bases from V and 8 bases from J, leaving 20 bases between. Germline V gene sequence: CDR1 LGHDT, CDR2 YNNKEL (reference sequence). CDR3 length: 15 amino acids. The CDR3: CASSPLGGDRTGYTF. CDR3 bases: TGTGCCAGCAGCCCCCTGGGCGGGGACCGTACGGGCTACACCTTC.

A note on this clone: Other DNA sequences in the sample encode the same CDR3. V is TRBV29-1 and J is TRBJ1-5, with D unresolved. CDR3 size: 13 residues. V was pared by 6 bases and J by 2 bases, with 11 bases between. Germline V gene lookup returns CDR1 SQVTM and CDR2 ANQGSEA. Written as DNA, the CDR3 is TGCAGCGTCGGTGAGGGTGGCAATCAGCCCCAGCATTTT. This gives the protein CSVGEGGNQPQHF.

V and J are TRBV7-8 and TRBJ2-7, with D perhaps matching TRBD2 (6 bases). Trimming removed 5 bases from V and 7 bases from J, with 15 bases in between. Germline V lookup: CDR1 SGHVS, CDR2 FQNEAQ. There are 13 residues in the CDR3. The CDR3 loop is CASSLGASVEQYF. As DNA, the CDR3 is TGTGCCAGCAGCCTCGGGGCTAGCGTTGAGCAGTACTTC.

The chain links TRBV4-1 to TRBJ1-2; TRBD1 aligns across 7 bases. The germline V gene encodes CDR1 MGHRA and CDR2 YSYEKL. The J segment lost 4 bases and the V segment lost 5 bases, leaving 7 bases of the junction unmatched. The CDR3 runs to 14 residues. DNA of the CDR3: TGCGCCAGCAGCTTAGAGGACAGGACCTATGGCTACACCTTC. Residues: CASSLEDRTYGYTF.

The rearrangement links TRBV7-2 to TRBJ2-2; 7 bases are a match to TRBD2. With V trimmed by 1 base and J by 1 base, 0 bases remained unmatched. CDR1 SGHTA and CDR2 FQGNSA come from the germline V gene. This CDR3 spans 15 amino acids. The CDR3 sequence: CASSLVAGNTGELFF. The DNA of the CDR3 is TGTGCCAGCAGCTTAGTAGCGGGGAACACCGGGGAGCTGTTTTTT.

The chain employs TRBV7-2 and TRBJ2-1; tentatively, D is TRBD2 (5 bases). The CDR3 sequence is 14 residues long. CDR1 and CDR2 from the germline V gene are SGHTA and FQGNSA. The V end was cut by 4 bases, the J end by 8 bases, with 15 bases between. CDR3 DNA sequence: TGTGCCAGCAGCTCAACTACTAGGCAGCATGAGCAGTTCTTC. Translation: CASSSTTRQHEQFF.

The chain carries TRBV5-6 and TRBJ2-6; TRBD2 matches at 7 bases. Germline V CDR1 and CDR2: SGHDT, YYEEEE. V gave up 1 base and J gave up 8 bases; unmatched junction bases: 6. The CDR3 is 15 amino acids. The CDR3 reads CASSLIGTTTNVLTF. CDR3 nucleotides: TGTGCCAGCAGCTTGATCGGGACTACTACCAACGTCCTGACTTTC.

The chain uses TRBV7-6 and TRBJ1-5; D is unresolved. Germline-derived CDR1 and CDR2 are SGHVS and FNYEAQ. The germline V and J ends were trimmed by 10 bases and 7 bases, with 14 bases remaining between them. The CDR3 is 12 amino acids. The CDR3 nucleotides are TGTGCCACCAACTCACCGGGGCAGCCCCAGCATTTT. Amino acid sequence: CATNSPGQPQHF. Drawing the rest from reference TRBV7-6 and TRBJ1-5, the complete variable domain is GAGVSQSPRYKVTKRGQDVALRCDPISGHVSLYWYRQALGQGPEFLTYFNYEAQQDKSGLPNDRFSAERPEGSISTLTIQRTEQRDSAMYRCATNSPGQPQHFGDGTRLSIL.

CDR3 coding DNA: TGTGCCAGCAGCTTAGATTCCGGAGCCACAGATACGCAGTATTTT. Amino acids: CASSLDSGATDTQYF. The V gene is TRBV11-2, the J gene TRBJ2-3, with no clear D. The CDR3 length is 15 residues. The V and J ends lost 0 bases and 2 bases respectively, with 9 bases between them. Germline loops: CDR1 SGHAT, CDR2 FQNNGV.

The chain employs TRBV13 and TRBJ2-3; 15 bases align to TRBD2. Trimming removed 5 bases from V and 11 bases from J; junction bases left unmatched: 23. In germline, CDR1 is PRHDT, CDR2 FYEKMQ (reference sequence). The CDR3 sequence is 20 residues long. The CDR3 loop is CASSEGLAGGDGTQIRGQYF. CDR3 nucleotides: TGTGCCAGCAGCGAAGGACTAGCGGGGGGGGACGGCACACAGATACGCGGGCAGTATTTT.

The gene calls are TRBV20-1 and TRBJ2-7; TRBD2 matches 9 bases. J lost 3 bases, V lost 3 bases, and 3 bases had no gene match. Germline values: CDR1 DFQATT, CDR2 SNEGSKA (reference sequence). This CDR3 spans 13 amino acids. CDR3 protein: CSASSGRNYEQYF. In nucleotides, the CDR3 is TGCAGTGCTAGTAGCGGGAGAAACTACGAGCAGTACTTC.

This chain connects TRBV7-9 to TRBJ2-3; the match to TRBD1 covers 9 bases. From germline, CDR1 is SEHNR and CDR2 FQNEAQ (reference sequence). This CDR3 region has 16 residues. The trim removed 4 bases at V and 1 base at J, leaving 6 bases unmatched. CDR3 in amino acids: CASSSRTGAGTDTQYF. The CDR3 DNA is TGTGCCAGCAGCTCCCGGACAGGGGCTGGCACAGATACGCAGTATTTT.

The CDR3 reads CASSLDGTSRTDTQYF. CDR3 nucleotides: TGTGCCAGCAGCTTAGACGGGACTAGCAGAACAGATACGCAGTATTTT. The J gene is TRBJ2-3, the V gene TRBV7-2, with TRBD2 matching 9 bases. The CDR3 covers 16 residues. The germline gives CDR1 SGHTA, CDR2 FQGNSA. J was trimmed by 3 bases and V by 1 base; bases with no gene match: 5.

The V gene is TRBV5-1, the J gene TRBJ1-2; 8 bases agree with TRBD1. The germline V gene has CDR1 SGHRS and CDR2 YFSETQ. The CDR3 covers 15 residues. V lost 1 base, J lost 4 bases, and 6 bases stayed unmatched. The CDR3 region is CASSLLNRGIYGYTF. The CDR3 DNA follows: TGCGCCAGCAGCTTGTTGAACAGGGGGATCTATGGCTACACCTTC.

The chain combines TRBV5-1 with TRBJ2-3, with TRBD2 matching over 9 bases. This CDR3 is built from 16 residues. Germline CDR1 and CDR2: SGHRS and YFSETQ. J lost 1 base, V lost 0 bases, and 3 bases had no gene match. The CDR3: CASSLGSGGGTDTQYF. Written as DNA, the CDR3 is TGCGCCAGCAGCTTGGGTAGCGGGGGAGGCACAGATACGCAGTATTTT.